These 26 T cell receptor beta chains originate from one sample sequenced in a study of cytomegalovirus exposure and HLA in healthy donors. 13 Jbeta primers and 60 Vbeta primers were used for the PCR. Method: immunoSEQ multiplex PCR; TCRdb's copy keeps in-frame clones and lacks some. The sample gives 100,000 or so clones, around four fifths of which show up once; 7.5% to 10% is in the top ten. Sequencing was carried out using PBMCs. The receptors shown here come from a woman aged 35 to 49 in good health and CMV-seropositive.

This clone was recorded only once. This rearrangement joins TRBV5-1 to TRBJ2-3; 9 bases map to TRBD2. Germline loops: CDR1 SGHRS, CDR2 YFSETQ. The V and J ends lost 0 bases and 2 bases, in that order; junction bases with no gene match: 4. The CDR3 has 16 amino acids. CDR3 DNA: TGCGCCAGCAGCTTGGACCTAGCGGGAACCACAGATACGCAGTATTTT. It translates to CASSLDLAGTTDTQYF.

The genes are TRBV7-2 and TRBJ2-7; tentatively, D is TRBD2 (5 bases). Germline CDR1 and CDR2: SGHTA and FQGNSA. Trimming removed 5 bases from V and 5 bases from J, with 16 bases in between. The CDR3 has 14 residues. CDR3 loop: CASSTPQMRDEQYF. The CDR3 DNA reads as TGTGCCAGCAGCACCCCCCAGATGAGGGACGAGCAGTACTTC.

The chain couples TRBV7-9 to TRBJ2-1; D might be TRBD2 (6 bases). CDR1 and CDR2 from the germline V gene are SEHNR and FQNEAQ (reference sequence). The CDR3 spans 17 residues. V gave up 2 bases and J gave up 0 bases, with 14 bases separating them. The CDR3 nucleotides are TGTGCCAGCAGCTTAACCCGGGGGTTCCGCTCCTACAATGAGCAGTTCTTC. Translating gives CASSLTRGFRSYNEQFF.

The V gene is TRBV5-6, the J gene TRBJ2-1; TRBD2 aligns across 13 bases. Trimming at V came to 1 base and at J to 7 bases, leaving 5 bases not matched to a gene. The CDR3 runs to 16 residues. In germline, CDR1 is SGHDT, CDR2 YYEEEE. CDR3 bases: TGTGCCAGCAGCTTGTCTTCGGGACTAGCGGGGAATGAGCAGTTCTTC. Protein: CASSLSSGLAGNEQFF.

The chain has TRBV5-1 and TRBJ2-1; 11 nucleotides align to TRBD2. This CDR3 has 17 residues. Germline-derived CDR1 and CDR2 are SGHRS and YFSETQ. V was pared by 4 bases and J by 3 bases, with 9 bases of the junction left unmatched. The CDR3 reads CASSPPGLAGYYNEQFF. The CDR3 region has the DNA TGCGCCAGCAGCCCACCCGGACTAGCGGGTTACTACAATGAGCAGTTCTTC.

The chain carries TRBV21-1 and TRBJ1-2; the D segment call TRBD1 is taken from the table without a DNA check. TRBV21-1 is an annotated pseudogene. This CDR3 has 13 residues. The CDR3: CASSNGTGDGYTF. As DNA, the CDR3 is TGTGCCAGCAGCAACGGGACAGGGGACGGCTACACCTTC.

This clone appeared a single time. The V gene is TRBV5-1, the J gene TRBJ2-7, with 11 nucleotides matching TRBD1. V lost 4 bases to trimming and J lost 3 bases; unmatched junction nucleotides: 3. The germline V gene has CDR1 SGHRS and CDR2 YFSETQ. This CDR3 has 14 residues. The CDR3 sequence: CASSLGTGGYEQYF. In DNA form, the CDR3 reads TGCGCCAGCAGCCTGGGGACAGGGGGCTACGAGCAGTACTTC.

This clone showed up just once. The chain joins TRBV4-2 to TRBJ2-3, with TRBD1 matching over 8 bases. This CDR3 has 18 residues. J was trimmed by 11 bases and V by 0 bases; bases with no gene match: 19. CDR1 LGHNA and CDR2 YNFKEQ come from the germline V gene. The CDR3 spells CASSQDIVSGGPRRGQYF. The CDR3 DNA reads as TGTGCCAGCAGCCAAGATATAGTATCAGGGGGCCCGCGACGTGGGCAGTATTTT.

A note on this clone: The junction differs from germline at one of its ends, possibly a read error. V usage is TRBV19 and J usage is TRBJ1-4; D is unresolved. The CDR3 length is 11 residues. Germline V lookup: CDR1 LNHDA, CDR2 SQIVND (reference sequence). In DNA, the CDR3 is TGTGCCAGTAGCTCCTTAGCGGCGAAACTTTTT. It codes for CASSSLAAKLF.

V gene TRBV28 combines with J gene TRBJ1-1, with 8 positions matching TRBD1. The CDR3 runs to 15 residues. Per the germline V gene, CDR1 is MDHEN and CDR2 is SYDVKM. V gave up 5 bases and J gave up 5 bases; unmatched junction bases: 10. The CDR3 nucleotides are TGTGCCAGCAGTCCCCACCGGGACAGGTTTACTGAAGCTTTCTTT. Protein sequence: CASSPHRDRFTEAFF.

CDR3 coding DNA: TGTGCCAGCAGTTTATTTCTGGCGGGGGGGCAAGATACGCAGTATTTT. The encoded protein is CASSLFLAGGQDTQYF. The chain combines TRBV27 with TRBJ2-3, with 9 bases that match TRBD2. CDR3 length equals 16 residues. Germline V gene data show CDR1 as MNHEY and CDR2 as SMNVEV (reference sequence). V was clipped by 1 base and J by 5 bases; unmatched bases: 7.

The chain is built from TRBV5-1 and TRBJ2-3; D is possibly TRBD2 (6 bases). The ends were cut back, 6 bases at V and 12 bases at J, with 20 bases in the middle. The CDR3 is made up of 13 amino acids. Germline loops: CDR1 SGHRS, CDR2 YFSETQ. In DNA, the CDR3 is TGCGCCAGCAAGGGACTGCAATCTTCCTGCCAGTATTTT. Protein sequence: CASKGLQSSCQYF.

CDR3 bases: TGTGCCAGCAGTGACGGGACTAGCGGGAATGAGCAGTTCTTC. As protein: CASSDGTSGNEQFF. This chain links TRBV6-4 with TRBJ2-1; 12 positions match TRBD2. V lost 2 bases to trimming and J lost 7 bases; unmatched junction nucleotides: 0. This CDR3 has 14 amino acids. Looked up from germline, CDR1 is MRHNA and CDR2 is SNTAGT.

V is TRBV9 and J is TRBJ2-1; 12 bases match TRBD2. Germline CDR1 reads SGDLS; CDR2 reads YYNGEE. V lost 3 bases and J lost 4; bases outside the gene matches: 8. The CDR3 spans 17 residues. The CDR3 spells CASSAAQTSGRYNEQFF. CDR3 DNA: TGTGCCAGCAGCGCCGCACAGACTAGCGGGAGATACAATGAGCAGTTCTTC.

The chain combines TRBV11-2 with TRBJ2-5; D possibly corresponds to TRBD2 (6 bases). In germline, CDR1 is SGHAT, CDR2 FQNNGV. The V end lost 2 bases, the J end lost 5 bases, and 15 bases lay between the germline ends. The CDR3 extends over 15 amino acids. This chain's CDR3 is CASSLIAGWGETQYF. As DNA, the CDR3 is TGTGCCAGCAGCTTAATTGCGGGGTGGGGCGAGACCCAGTACTTC.

V gene TRBV2 combines with J gene TRBJ1-3, with unresolved D. Germline CDR1 reads SNHLY; CDR2 reads FYNNEI. This CDR3 spans 15 amino acids. With 7 bases removed from V and 0 bases from J, the gap between germline ends came to 13 bases. CDR3 sequence reads: CASTSQTSSGNTIYF. The CDR3, as DNA: TGTGCCAGCACCAGCCAGACTAGCTCTGGAAACACCATATATTTT.

This clone was seen a handful of times. V is TRBV7-2 and J is TRBJ1-5, with 11 bases aligning to TRBD1. The CDR3 has 15 amino acids. Trimming cost V 3 bases and J 6 bases; bases outside gene matches: 4. CDR1 is SGHTA, CDR2 FQGNSA, per germline. The chain's CDR3 is CASSFGTGGGQPQHF. The CDR3 DNA reads as TGTGCCAGCAGCTTTGGGACAGGGGGAGGTCAGCCCCAGCATTTT. The entire variable domain, with the rest obtained from reference TRBV7-2 and TRBJ1-5, is as follows: GAGVSQSPSNKVTEKGKDVELRCDPISGHTALYWYRQSLGQGLEFLIYFQGNSAPDKSGLPSDRFSAERTGGSVSTLTIQRTQQEDSAVYLCASSFGTGGGQPQHFGDGTRLSIL.

The chain links TRBV27 to TRBJ2-5, with D possibly being TRBD1 (6 bases). The germline CDR1 and CDR2 sequences are MNHEY and SMNVEV (reference sequence). The V end was cut by 5 bases, the J end by 1 base, with 14 bases between. This CDR3 contains 15 residues. CDR3 in amino acids: CASSHRQDFQETQYF. Written as DNA, the CDR3 is TGTGCCAGCAGTCATAGACAGGACTTCCAAGAGACCCAGTACTTC.

The rearrangement links TRBV7-2 to TRBJ2-5; 10 bases are shared with TRBD1. Germline V gene sequence: CDR1 SGHTA, CDR2 FQGNSA. The CDR3 runs to 15 residues. V was clipped by 5 bases and J by 2 bases; unmatched bases: 5. In nucleotides, the CDR3 is TGTGCCAGCAGCCAACAGGACAGGGGGCAAGAGACCCAGTACTTC. Protein sequence: CASSQQDRGQETQYF.

This clone has more than one count but fewer than ten. The chain is built from TRBV6-6 and TRBJ2-1, with 7 bases identical to TRBD2. Germline CDR1 MNHNY, CDR2 SVGAGI (reference sequence). Trimming took 3 bases from V and 8 from J; bases not matched to a gene: 1. This CDR3 region has 12 residues. The DNA of the CDR3 is TGTGCCAGCAGTTATGCGGGGGATGAGCAGTTCTTC. Its protein is CASSYAGDEQFF.

The J gene is TRBJ2-1, the V gene TRBV10-1; possibly TRBD2 for D (6 bases). The CDR3 is made up of 14 amino acids. Germline V gene data show CDR1 as WNHNN and CDR2 as SYGVQD (reference sequence). The V gene lost 5 bases and the J gene lost 5 bases, with 13 bases spanning the gap. The CDR3 sequence: CASSPVGGNNEQFF. The CDR3 DNA follows: TGCGCCAGCAGTCCGGTAGGCGGGAACAATGAGCAGTTCTTC.

This clone has just one count. The chain uses TRBV18 and TRBJ2-1; TRBD2 matches 8 bases. In germline, CDR1 is KGHSH, CDR2 LQKENI. After removal of 2 bases from V and 1 base from J, the junction contained 4 bases not matched to a gene. This CDR3 region has 16 residues. The CDR3 region has the DNA TGTGCCAGCTCACCATTGTCGGGAGGGTCCTACAATGAGCAGTTCTTC. Translating gives CASSPLSGGSYNEQFF.

The DNA for the CDR3 is TGTGCCAGTAGTATCCTCAGTCACACTGAAGCTTTCTTT. Amino acids: CASSILSHTEAFF. The gene calls are TRBV19 and TRBJ1-1; D gene unclear. The CDR3 covers 13 residues. Germline assignment: CDR1 LNHDA and CDR2 SQIVND (reference sequence). The V end was cut by 3 bases, the J end by 3 bases, with 8 bases between.

V gene TRBV6-1 combines with J gene TRBJ1-1, with D unclear. The CDR3 length is 13 residues. In germline, CDR1 is MNHNS, CDR2 SASEGT. Deletions cut 7 bases from V and 1 base from J, with 10 bases between. CDR3 sequence (DNA): TGTGCCAGCAACACGCACCCGAACACTGAAGCTTTCTTT. Protein sequence: CASNTHPNTEAFF.

The chain employs TRBV7-9 and TRBJ2-1; 9 positions match TRBD2. This CDR3 is built from 15 residues. V dropped 5 bases and J dropped 4; count of bases not matched to a gene: 6. Germline V gene data show CDR1 as SEHNR and CDR2 as FQNEAQ (reference sequence). The CDR3 sequence: CASSLLAGTYNEQFF. The CDR3, as DNA: TGTGCCAGCAGCCTGCTAGCGGGGACTTACAATGAGCAGTTCTTC. Full variable domain (outside the CDR3, taken from reference TRBV7-9 and TRBJ2-1): DTGVSQNPRHKITKRGQNVTFRCDPISEHNRLYWYRQTLGQGPEFLTYFQNEAQLEKSRLLSDRFSAERPKGSFSTLEIQRTEQGDSAMYLCASSLLAGTYNEQFFGPGTRLTVL.

The chain couples TRBV4-1 to TRBJ2-1; TRBD2 matches 14 bases. V shed 3 bases and J 12 bases; nucleotides not matched to a gene: 13. Per germline, CDR1 MGHRA and CDR2 YSYEKL. The CDR3 has 17 residues. This chain's CDR3 is CASSHYQGTSGGFWQFF. Written as DNA, the CDR3 is TGCGCCAGCAGCCACTACCAAGGGACTAGCGGGGGTTTTTGGCAGTTCTTC.